This entry is about one T cell receptor beta chain. Antigen: not known. Unsorted PBMC DNA was run through sequencing on ten immunoSEQ deep assay plates. Produced via immunoSEQ multiplex PCR; TCRdb's table is partial and in-frame only. The repertoire includes 100,000 or so clones, around 43% of them detected once, and roughly 15% sits in the top ten. The data originate from a study of shared clonotypes between healthy human individuals. Points from the study as a whole: Researchers sampled blood only, noting tissue repertoires likely differ. A limitation of the genetic and exposure-history diversity represented arose from few donors.

In germline, CDR1 is SQVTM, CDR2 ANQGSEA. The CDR3 contains 14 residues. This TCR came from a woman aged 40 to 50 in good health. Some clones in this sample may be carry-over from other donors' samples. V is TRBV29-1 and J is TRBJ2-5; weak D call: TRBD2 (6 bases). TRBJ2-7 matches the DNA end more closely, so the J call is doubtful. Material for sequencing was PBMCs. CDR3 amino acids: CNAKAGGIHYEQYF. The CDR3 region has the DNA TGCAACGCGAAAGCCGGGGGAATCCACTACGAGCAGTACTTC.